One sample yielded the 17 T cell receptor beta chains listed below, sequenced in a study of sequential checkpoint blockade in melanoma. Treatment given: randomized to nivolumab then ipilimumab (arm A) or the reverse (arm B). The data were produced by immunoSEQ multiplex PCR, yet TCRdb's version contains in-frame clones alone and is incomplete. This sample has about 24,000 clones, with 82% found just once. Sequencing used CD8+ T cells sorted from blood (inferred from file names), obtained from a patient given nivolumab and ipilimumab in sequence. The receptor source for this set is a human donor with melanoma.

V is TRBV28 and J is TRBJ1-5; 8 nucleotides match TRBD1. The germline V gene has CDR1 MDHEN and CDR2 SYDVKM. V lost 3 bases to trimming and J lost 2 bases; unmatched junction nucleotides: 6. This CDR3 spans 16 amino acids. The CDR3 protein is CASSFHRGGGNQPQHF. In nucleotides, the CDR3 is TGTGCCAGCAGTTTTCACAGGGGGGGAGGCAATCAGCCCCAGCATTTT.

This clone is a singleton in its sample. The rearrangement joins TRBV9 to TRBJ2-2; D remains unclear. The CDR3 spans 16 residues. V was shortened by 0 bases and J by 0 bases, with 9 bases between the two germline ends. The germline V gene has CDR1 SGDLS and CDR2 YYNGEE. The CDR3 protein is CASSVVSSANTGELFF. As DNA, the CDR3 is TGTGCCAGCAGCGTAGTATCGAGCGCGAACACCGGGGAGCTGTTTTTT.

There are a few counts of this clone. This chain links TRBV6-1 with TRBJ2-5; 9 nucleotides agree with TRBD1. Germline CDR1 MNHNS, CDR2 SASEGT. The J segment lost 3 bases and the V segment lost 4 bases, leaving 6 bases of the junction unmatched. The CDR3 has 15 residues. The CDR3 DNA follows: TGTGCCAGCAGTGCCAAGGGGACAGGGAAAGAGACCCAGTACTTC. This gives the protein CASSAKGTGKETQYF.

The sample holds one count of this clone. J is TRBJ2-7 and V is TRBV5-1; TRBD2 agrees at 8 bases. Germline loops: CDR1 SGHRS, CDR2 YFSETQ. Trimming took 4 bases from V and 2 from J; bases not matched to a gene: 5. The CDR3 spans 14 residues. The CDR3 DNA follows: TGCGCCAGCAGCCTTAGCGGGACCGCCTACGAGCAGTACTTC. This codes for CASSLSGTAYEQYF.

This clone turned up a few times. The rearrangement uses TRBV19 and TRBJ2-7; TRBD2 might be the D (5 bases). V dropped 4 bases and J dropped 7 bases, with 14 bases sitting between them. The CDR3 loop spans 13 amino acids. Germline-derived CDR1 and CDR2 are LNHDA and SQIVND (reference sequence). CDR3 coding DNA: TGTGCCAGTAGTAGTGACCCGACGGGGGAGCAGTACTTC. It yields the protein CASSSDPTGEQYF.

This chain uses TRBV15 with TRBJ2-5, with D possibly being TRBD2 (6 bases). Trimming removed 3 bases from V and 2 bases from J, with 16 bases in between. The CDR3 loop spans 16 amino acids. Germline V gene sequence: CDR1 LNHNV, CDR2 YYDKDF (reference sequence). The CDR3: CATSSAKRGSQETQYF. CDR3 bases: TGTGCCACCAGCAGTGCTAAACGGGGGTCTCAAGAGACCCAGTACTTC. The complete variable domain, with remaining parts taken from reference TRBV15 and TRBJ2-5, reads DAMVIQNPRYQVTQFGKPVTLSCSQTLNHNVMYWYQQKSSQAPKLLFHYYDKDFNNEADTPDNFQSRRPNTSFCFLDIRSPGLGDTAMYLCATSSAKRGSQETQYFGPGTRLLVL.

The chain has TRBV28 and TRBJ2-5, with a possible D match to TRBD2 (6 bases). The CDR3 loop spans 13 amino acids. Germline assignment: CDR1 MDHEN and CDR2 SYDVKM. The germline V and J ends were trimmed by 10 bases and 5 bases, with 17 bases remaining between them. The CDR3 nucleotides are TGTGCCACCCTTCGACCGGGACTTGAGACCCAGTACTTC. Amino acids: CATLRPGLETQYF.

The chain employs TRBV7-2 and TRBJ1-2; TRBD1 matches at 10 bases. V lost 5 bases and J lost 10; bases outside the gene matches: 13. The germline V gene encodes CDR1 SGHTA and CDR2 FQGNSA. The CDR3 has 15 amino acids. CDR3 sequence reads: CASSPAGTGVGVYTF. The CDR3 coding sequence is TGTGCCAGCAGCCCCGCCGGGACAGGGGTAGGTGTCTACACCTTC. Full variable domain (remainder filled in from reference TRBV7-2 and TRBJ1-2): GAGVSQSPSNKVTEKGKDVELRCDPISGHTALYWYRQSLGQGLEFLIYFQGNSAPDKSGLPSDRFSAERTGGSVSTLTIQRTQQEDSAVYLCASSPAGTGVGVYTFGSGTRLTVV.

The chain combines TRBV27 with TRBJ2-3, with TRBD2 matching over 7 bases. The CDR3 is 15 residues long. Germline loops: CDR1 MNHEY, CDR2 SMNVEV (reference sequence). The trim removed 6 bases at V and 5 bases at J, leaving 11 bases unmatched. CDR3 nucleotide sequence: TGTGCCAGCAGCCCTCGGGGGAGGGCGGTAGATACGCAGTATTTT. Protein: CASSPRGRAVDTQYF.

CDR3 sequence (DNA): TGCGCCTCCCGAAGGGGGGCGGGAGTTGTAAATGAGCAGTTCTTC. Translation: CASRRGAGVVNEQFF. The chain has TRBV5-1 and TRBJ2-1; a possible D gene is TRBD2 (7 bases). The CDR3 is made up of 15 amino acids. Germline loops: CDR1 SGHRS, CDR2 YFSETQ. V lost 10 bases and J lost 7, with 24 bases in between.

J is TRBJ2-3 and V is TRBV4-3; D is possibly TRBD2 (5 bases). The length of the CDR3 is 15 residues. The germline V gene encodes CDR1 LGHNA and CDR2 YSLEER. Trimming took 4 bases from V and 5 from J, leaving 16 bases between them. The CDR3 coding sequence is TGCGCCAGCAGCCGGGAGTGGCTGACGGTAGATACGCAGTATTTT. Protein: CASSREWLTVDTQYF.

The chain has TRBV18 and TRBJ2-5; D remains ambiguous. The germline CDR1 and CDR2 sequences are KGHSH and LQKENI. The CDR3 runs to 13 residues. Between the trimmed V and J ends, which lost 7 bases and 5 bases, there was a span of 14 bases. As DNA, the CDR3 is TGTGCCAGCTTTTCACTACTTGGGGAGACCCAGTACTTC. As protein: CASFSLLGETQYF.

This chain connects TRBV23-1 to TRBJ2-1; 14 bases are a match to TRBD2. TRBV23-1 is placed among ORFs of uncertain function. CDR3 length: 19 amino acids. V gave up 2 bases and J gave up 7 bases; unmatched junction bases: 13. The CDR3 loop reads CASSQGLAGGSDAPNEQFF. The CDR3 bases are TGCGCCAGCAGTCAAGGACTAGCGGGGGGATCGGATGCCCCTAATGAGCAGTTCTTC.

The V and J genes are TRBV6-1 and TRBJ2-1; 9 bases match TRBD2. With V trimmed by 10 bases and J by 10 bases, 17 bases remained unmatched. This CDR3 comprises 15 residues. CDR1 MNHNS and CDR2 SASEGT come from the germline V gene. This chain's CDR3 is CATKEGVAGVREQFF. The CDR3 coding sequence is TGTGCCACTAAAGAGGGCGTAGCGGGAGTGAGGGAGCAGTTCTTC.

The genes are TRBV9 and TRBJ2-7; TRBD2 matches at 15 bases. The ends lost 4 bases at V and 5 bases at J; junction bases unmatched: 7. The CDR3 has 16 residues. Germline assignment: CDR1 SGDLS and CDR2 YYNGEE. In nucleotides, the CDR3 is TGTGCCAGCAGCCGGACTAGCGGGAGGGCCAGGAACGAGCAGTACTTC. Translated: CASSRTSGRARNEQYF.

This chain uses TRBV27 with TRBJ2-1, with 8 positions matching TRBD2. This CDR3 has 16 amino acids. The ends lost 1 base at V and 3 bases at J; junction bases unmatched: 5. Germline values: CDR1 MNHEY, CDR2 SMNVEV (reference sequence). The CDR3 nucleotides are TGTGCCAGCAGTTTATACCGGGAGGGCTTCTACAATGAGCAGTTCTTC. Its translation is CASSLYREGFYNEQFF.

The chain carries TRBV19 and TRBJ1-2, with D maybe TRBD1 (6 bases). Germline V CDR1 and CDR2: LNHDA, SQIVND (reference sequence). The length of the CDR3 is 15 residues. Trimming removed 7 bases at V and 0 bases at J, with 15 bases between. The CDR3 here is CASTSIGQSNYGYTF. As DNA, the CDR3 is TGTGCCAGTACTTCGATTGGACAGTCTAACTATGGCTACACCTTC.